Listed here is a single TCR beta chain. This clone appeared a single time. Its antigen specificity is not known. No much larger clonotype is one base removed from it; base qualities were not supplied. Collaborating institutions collected whole blood in K2EDTA tubes following their own protocols. For TCRbeta analysis, collaborators shipped samples as frozen whole blood, isolated PBMCs, or DNA extracted from either of those sample types. Including the terminal cysteine and phenylalanine, the CDR3 comprises 14 residues. Solely the CDR3 DNA is kept, with 42 bases framed from the first base. The germline V gene provides CDR1 LGHNA and CDR2 YSLEER. Unmatched junction bases come to 4, with V trimmed by 5 bases and J by 3 bases. TCRbeta CDR3 regions were amplified from genomic DNA by means of the immunoSEQ Assay, a bias-controlled multiplex PCR. The authors' pipeline ran thus. Nucleated cell counts per sample were estimated from amplification of reference gene primers within the assay. Sequence reads were collapsed and filtered to measure the absolute abundance of every unique TCRbeta CDR3 rearrangement. Productive Simpson clonality was computed per sample as the square root of Simpson's diversity index over productive rearrangements. Here the immuneACCESS table is served through TCRdb, limited to in-frame sequences with V and J called. Missing clones are a known gap in these copies; in checked studies unresolved V genes cover under half, and the rest lacks a known reason. Clonal size and the V and J genes are those of that table, whereas D and trimming came from the DNA. A total of 300,000 to 400,000 clones appear in this sample, roughly 91% of them only once. In total, the top ten clones hold 1% of the sample.

These data come from a study of blood T cell repertoires in COVID-19 (dated by TCRdb to 2018 to 2020). As for the study more broadly: The collaborator samples originated in the United States, Italy and Spain and spanned the acute and convalescent phases of COVID-19. The material from the prospective study consisted of cDNA or gDNA derived from T cells, B-cell-depleted T cells, or PBMCs. Subjects who had been exposed to COVID-19, were actively infected with it, or had recovered from it provided the deeply sampled blood TCRbeta repertoires that made up the dataset. The repertoires were released in a freely available public database meant as a resource for research on the immune response to SARS-CoV-2. Samples were obtained from the ongoing ImmuneRACE study (first 160 participants) and from 1,000 to 1,500 subjects provided by 6 global collaborators. Sample metadata almost always included a de-identified subject ID, COVID-19 status, age in years and sex. Where HLA class I and class II types were available, the types were taken from metadata supplied by the sample provider, not from assay-based typing.

Summary of the overall study and its limitations: How much clinical and demographic metadata was included differed by source and by participant, and the metadata was provided uncurated.

This sequence uses TRBV4-3 and TRBJ1-2; 9 bases in the junction line up with TRBD1. The material sequenced was peripheral blood. This clonotype was obtained from a man between 50 and 59 years old with active or convalescent COVID-19. The CDR3 here reads CASSLRTGDYGYTF. The DNA sequence is TGCGCCAGCAGCTTACGGACAGGGGACTATGGCTACACCTTC.